The 12 T cell receptor beta chains reported below all come from one sample, sequenced in a study of T-cell reconstitution after alpha-beta-depleted transplantation in children. As it was prepared, the TCRbeta library received unique molecular identifiers. TCRdb fed the PCR reads into MiXCR, producing one record per CDR3 protein. The data contain some 200,000 distinct CDR3 sequences, approximately 15% of them singletons. The sample here was PBMCs from the stem cell graft donor, taken from the stem cell graft. The receptors derive from a human donor who donated a stem cell graft to a child with acute lymphoblastic leukemia.

This clonotype was recorded many times. J is TRBJ1-3 and V is TRBV27; D gene unclear. The V gene's germline CDR1 is MNHEY and CDR2 SMNVEV (reference sequence). The ends were cut back, 0 bases at V and 1 base at J, with 7 bases in the middle. The CDR3 runs to 15 residues. Here the CDR3 DNA reads TGTGCCAGCAGTTTATCATCTTATTCTGGAAACACCATATATTTT. This sequence encodes CASSLSSYSGNTIYF.

This sequence joins TRBV28 and TRBJ2-6, with TRBD1 as a possible D gene (5 bases). This CDR3 has 17 amino acids. Germline assignment: CDR1 MDHEN and CDR2 SYDVKM. V lost 8 bases and J 0 bases, leaving 17 bases between the germline ends. CDR3 sequence (DNA): TGTGCCAGCGGCTCCGGACACTTGAGCTCTGGGGCCAACGTCCTGACTTTC. This gives the protein CASGSGHLSSGANVLTF.

Only a few counts were recorded for this clonotype. The chain has TRBV5-1 and TRBJ2-5; 7 bases are shared with TRBD2. After removal of 4 bases from V and 5 bases from J, the junction contained 14 bases not matched to a gene. In germline, CDR1 is SGHRS, CDR2 YFSETQ. The CDR3 contains 16 residues. The CDR3 sequence: CASSPGGGISIETQYF. The CDR3, as DNA: TGCGCCAGCAGCCCGGGAGGAGGTATTAGCATCGAGACCCAGTACTTC.

A remark on this clonotype: A much larger clonotype is one base distant, so this may be a read error. The J gene is TRBJ1-6, the V gene TRBV5-1, with a possible D match to TRBD1 (6 bases). This CDR3 region has 15 residues. The V and J ends lost 5 bases and 8 bases respectively, with 17 bases between them. Germline V gene lookup returns CDR1 SGHRS and CDR2 YFSETQ. The CDR3 nucleotides are TGCGCCAGCAGTCCTGAGACAGGAGTTTATTCACCCCTCCACTTT. The encoded protein is CASSPETGVYSPLHF.

In its sample, this clonotype was seen a few times. This chain connects TRBV2 to TRBJ1-6; D is ambiguous. The CDR3 spans 15 residues. V was pared by 2 bases and J by 9 bases, with 14 bases between. The germline CDR1 and CDR2 sequences are SNHLY and FYNNEI. CDR3 nucleotides: TGTGCCAGCAGTGAAAACAGTAGGTCGAGTTCACCCCTCCACTTT. This codes for CASSENSRSSSPLHF.

This clonotype was found many times. This rearrangement joins TRBV5-1 to TRBJ2-1; D not certain. The CDR3 runs 14 residues. V was cut by 0 bases and J by 8 bases, with 12 bases left in between. Germline CDR1 and CDR2: SGHRS and YFSETQ. CDR3 coding DNA: TGCGCCAGCAGCTTGGAGGCCGGCCTCGATGAGCAGTTCTTC. Its translation: CASSLEAGLDEQFF.

This clonotype was counted at least ten times. The chain links TRBV6-1 to TRBJ1-1; 7 nucleotides align to TRBD1. The germline V gene has CDR1 MNHNS and CDR2 SASEGT. The CDR3 has 13 residues. Germline trimming cut 7 bases from V and 0 bases from J; bases unmatched to any gene: 2. The CDR3 sequence: CASTDRVNTEAFF. In nucleotides, the CDR3 is TGTGCCAGCACTGACAGGGTGAACACTGAAGCTTTCTTT.

In this sample, this clonotype turned up many times. The genes are TRBV5-1 and TRBJ2-2, with D perhaps TRBD1 (5 bases). Trimming stripped 1 base from V and 1 base from J, with 8 bases between. This CDR3 has 15 residues. CDR1 and CDR2 (germline): SGHRS, YFSETQ. The DNA of the CDR3 is TGCGCCAGCAGCTTGAAAGACAGGAACACCGGGGAGCTGTTTTTT. It encodes CASSLKDRNTGELFF.

This clonotype was found many times. The chain combines TRBV24-1 with TRBJ2-2; 10 bases fit TRBD2. The CDR3 is 17 residues long. The germline V gene encodes CDR1 KGHDR and CDR2 SFDVKD. V lost 5 bases and J lost 1; bases outside the gene matches: 6. The CDR3 DNA is TGTGCCACCAGTGTTCTTGCTAGCGGGGGGAACACCGGGGAGCTGTTTTTT. Residues: CATSVLASGGNTGELFF.

The chain is built from TRBV12-3 or TRBV12-4 and TRBJ1-5; D remains unclear. The CDR3 totals 13 residues. V shed 3 bases and J shed 8 bases, with 11 bases lying between them. CDR3 sequence (DNA): TGTGCCAGCAGTTTCGGGGAGCGGGAGCCCCAGCATTTT. Amino acids: CASSFGEREPQHF.

This clonotype has more than one count but fewer than ten. V and J are TRBV20-1 and TRBJ1-1, with a tentative D call TRBD1 (6 bases). V lost 5 bases to trimming and J lost 0 bases, with 16 bases between them. In germline, CDR1 is DFQATT, CDR2 SNEGSKA (reference sequence). The CDR3 has 15 amino acids. CDR3 sequence reads: CSASPRTVMNTEAFF. CDR3 coding DNA: TGCAGTGCTTCCCCGCGGACAGTAATGAACACTGAAGCTTTCTTT.

This sequence joins TRBV25-1 and TRBJ1-3; the match to TRBD1 covers 8 bases. The junction had 8 bases not matched to a gene; V was cut back by 3 bases and J by 4 bases. Germline assignment: CDR1 MGHDK and CDR2 SYGVNS. The CDR3 has 16 residues. CDR3 sequence reads: CASSDGRDRRGNTIYF. The CDR3 region has the DNA TGTGCCAGCAGTGACGGCCGGGACAGGCGAGGAAACACCATATATTTT.